This paragraph reports one T cell receptor (beta chain). The antigen remains unidentified. The sample belongs to a study of shared clonotypes between healthy human individuals. Study-level background: Donors had three CD4 naive, three CD4 memory, two CD8 naive and one CD8 memory plate apiece.

The data were produced by immunoSEQ multiplex PCR, yet TCRdb's version contains in-frame clones alone and is incomplete. The data contain 1.6 million or so clones, roughly 96% of them singletons. Trimming cost V 2 bases and J 1 base, with 9 bases left between them. CDR1 and CDR2 (germline): MNHNS, SASEGT. The CDR3 length is 14 residues. Study results and caveats: Naive subsets usually exceeded memory subsets in estimated richness. Clonotype sharing among donors was thought likely to change with sequencing depth.

The chain has TRBV6-1 and TRBJ2-7, with D perhaps assigned TRBD1 or TRBD2 (5 bases each). Sequencing was performed on naive CD4+ T cells sorted from blood. Subset here: CD45RA+ positively selected. This receptor was obtained from a man aged 30 to 39 in good health. CDR3 sequence: CASSEQGPSYEQYF. CDR3 DNA: TGTGCCAGCAGTGAACAGGGACCATCCTACGAGCAGTACTTC.